What follows are 21 T cell receptor beta chains derived from one specimen sequenced in a study of blood T cell repertoires in COVID-19. Measured with immunoSEQ multiplex PCR; TCRdb has only the in-frame clones, and not every one. Among under 200,000 clones, around four fifths were seen once, and the ten largest hold around 6.3%. What was sequenced was peripheral blood. The receptors derive from a man in his 70s with active or convalescent COVID-19.

The rearrangement uses TRBV25-1 and TRBJ1-6; 7 bases align to TRBD1. Germline CDR1 and CDR2: MGHDK and SYGVNS. Germline trimming cut 2 bases from V and 0 bases from J; bases unmatched to any gene: 4. The CDR3 sequence is 17 residues long. The CDR3 region is CASSEGAGGSYNSPLHF. The CDR3 DNA reads TGTGCCAGCAGTGAAGGGGCAGGGGGCTCCTATAATTCACCCCTCCACTTT.

This rearrangement joins TRBV29-1 to TRBJ1-1; 8 bases agree with TRBD1. Germline trimming cut 2 bases from V and 11 bases from J; bases unmatched to any gene: 13. CDR1 SQVTM and CDR2 ANQGSEA come from the germline V gene. CDR3 length: 14 amino acids. CDR3 region: CSVERGRGRREAFF. As DNA, the CDR3 is TGCAGCGTTGAACGGGGCAGGGGGCGGCGTGAGGCTTTCTTT.

The chain couples TRBV2 to TRBJ1-5; the match to TRBD1 covers 7 bases. This CDR3 has 14 amino acids. Looked up from germline, CDR1 is SNHLY and CDR2 is FYNNEI. V dropped 6 bases and J dropped 3; count of bases not matched to a gene: 5. CDR3 coding DNA: TGTGCCAGCAGCGGGGACAGCCTCAATCAGCCCCAGCATTTT. Translated: CASSGDSLNQPQHF.

The chain couples TRBV10-3 to TRBJ1-6; D is perhaps TRBD1 (5 bases). Looked up from germline, CDR1 is ENHRY and CDR2 is SYGVKD. This CDR3 spans 13 amino acids. Trimming stripped 10 bases from V and 8 bases from J, with 15 bases between. CDR3: CATLRGGDSPLHF. In nucleotides, the CDR3 is TGTGCCACGTTACGGGGAGGGGATTCACCCCTCCACTTT.

The gene calls are TRBV28 and TRBJ1-2, with D hard to call. CDR3 length: 14 amino acids. Germline V gene lookup returns CDR1 MDHEN and CDR2 SYDVKM. V was trimmed by 5 bases and J by 4 bases, leaving 14 bases between them. CDR3 loop: CASSPSTPFYGYTF. CDR3 DNA sequence: TGTGCCAGCAGTCCGTCGACACCCTTCTATGGCTACACCTTC.

This clone is a singleton in its sample. The V call is TRBV10-3, the J call TRBJ1-2; 12 bases are shared with TRBD1. The germline CDR1 and CDR2 sequences are ENHRY and SYGVKD. V lost 7 bases and J lost 6; bases outside the gene matches: 6. CDR3 length: 14 amino acids. This CDR3 reads CAITGQGAKDGYTF. The DNA of the CDR3 is TGTGCCATCACGGGACAGGGGGCAAAGGATGGCTACACCTTC.

The CDR3 loop is CASSYSWRGLNTEAFF. The DNA of the CDR3 is TGTGCCAGCAGTTACTCCTGGCGGGGTTTGAACACTGAAGCTTTCTTT. This chain uses TRBV6-5 with TRBJ1-1, with no clear D. CDR3 length: 16 amino acids. CDR1 is MNHEY and CDR2 is SVGAGI in the germline V gene. Trimming cost V 0 bases and J 0 bases, with 11 bases left between them.

This clone was detected once. The chain carries TRBV3-1 (or the pseudogene TRBV3-2) and TRBJ2-1, with 11 nucleotides matching TRBD2. Germline CDR1 LGHDT, CDR2 YNNKEL (reference sequence). The CDR3 contains 18 residues. The trim removed 2 bases at V and 8 bases at J, leaving 14 bases unmatched. The CDR3 DNA reads as TGTGCCAGCAGCCAAATTTCACTAGCGGGAGACGTGGGCGATGAGCAGTTCTTC. It yields the protein CASSQISLAGDVGDEQFF.

This clone showed up many times. V gene TRBV3-1 (or the pseudogene TRBV3-2) combines with J gene TRBJ1-2; the D gene is possibly TRBD1 (6 bases). CDR3 length: 15 amino acids. Germline lookup yields CDR1 LGHDT and CDR2 YNNKEL (reference sequence). The V and J ends lost 0 bases and 8 bases respectively, with 16 bases between them. CDR3 amino acids: CASSQDDRIEEGYTF. The CDR3 coding sequence is TGTGCCAGCAGCCAAGATGACAGGATTGAAGAAGGCTACACCTTC.

The chain carries TRBV2 and TRBJ2-1; 8 positions agree with TRBD1. The germline V gene has CDR1 SNHLY and CDR2 FYNNEI. The CDR3 has 16 amino acids. V lost 1 base, J lost 10 bases, and 12 bases stayed unmatched. As DNA, the CDR3 is TGTGCCAGCAGTGAAGAAATAGGGGCAGGGGGCCGAGAGCAGTTCTTC. Amino acids: CASSEEIGAGGREQFF.

The V gene is TRBV6-6, the J gene TRBJ2-5; 8 positions agree with TRBD2. CDR1 and CDR2 (germline): MNHNY, SVGAGI (reference sequence). V shed 6 bases and J 4 bases; nucleotides not matched to a gene: 10. The CDR3 length is 15 residues. The CDR3 loop is CASSSNLAGPETQYF. The CDR3 DNA reads TGTGCCAGCAGCTCTAATTTAGCGGGGCCAGAGACCCAGTACTTC.

The chain carries TRBV11-2 and TRBJ2-7; D is undetermined. V was cut by 1 base and J by 0 bases, with 13 bases left in between. The germline CDR1 and CDR2 sequences are SGHAT and FQNNGV. This CDR3 has 16 amino acids. CDR3 in DNA: TGTGCCAGCAGCTTAGCTTTCGGGTCGAGCTCCTACGAGCAGTACTTC. It yields the protein CASSLAFGSSSYEQYF. The full variable domain, rest sourced from reference TRBV11-2 and TRBJ2-7, is EAGVAQSPRYKIIEKRQSVAFWCNPISGHATLYWYQQILGQGPKLLIQFQNNGVVDDSQLPKDRFSAERLKGVDSTLKIQPAKLEDSAVYLCASSLAFGSSSYEQYFGPGTRLTVT.

The CDR3 DNA sequence: TGCAGTGCTAGTGGTAGCGGGGTTGTCGAGCAGTACTTC. It encodes CSASGSGVVEQYF. V usage is TRBV20-1 and J usage is TRBJ2-7, with 8 bases that match TRBD2. The CDR3 sequence is 13 residues long. CDR1 is DFQATT, CDR2 SNEGSKA, per germline (reference sequence). The J segment lost 6 bases and the V segment lost 3 bases, leaving 7 bases of the junction unmatched.

V gene TRBV18 combines with J gene TRBJ1-3; D gene unclear. Looked up from germline, CDR1 is KGHSH and CDR2 is LQKENI. The CDR3 loop spans 15 amino acids. V gave up 3 bases and J gave up 3 bases, with 12 bases separating them. CDR3 loop: CASSPYDTDGNTIYF. CDR3 nucleotide sequence: TGTGCCAGCTCACCCTATGATACAGATGGAAACACCATATATTTT.

This clone was recorded only once. The chain carries TRBV7-2 and TRBJ2-7; 7 bases are a match to TRBD1. Germline CDR1 reads SGHTA; CDR2 reads FQGNSA. Unmatched junction bases numbered 11, after V lost 1 base and J lost 2 bases. The CDR3 has 17 amino acids. The CDR3 bases are TGTGCCAGCAGCTTAGAGAATAGACAGGGCTATACCTACGAGCAGTACTTC. It translates to CASSLENRQGYTYEQYF. Full variable domain (outside the CDR3, taken from reference TRBV7-2 and TRBJ2-7): GAGVSQSPSNKVTEKGKDVELRCDPISGHTALYWYRQSLGQGLEFLIYFQGNSAPDKSGLPSDRFSAERTGGSVSTLTIQRTQQEDSAVYLCASSLENRQGYTYEQYFGPGTRLTVT.

The chain recombines TRBV12-3 or TRBV12-4 with TRBJ1-5; D uncertain. Trimming removed 4 bases from V and 4 bases from J, with 8 bases in between. The CDR3 sequence is 13 residues long. The DNA of the CDR3 is TGTGCCAGCAGTTCCCCTATTAATCAGCCCCAGCATTTT. Translation: CASSSPINQPQHF.

This chain joins TRBV7-3 and TRBJ1-1; D not certain. Germline values: CDR1 SGHTA, CDR2 FQGTGA. The CDR3 is 16 residues long. Trimming removed 5 bases from V and 0 bases from J, with 16 bases in between. This chain's CDR3 is CASSETHTAMNTEAFF. CDR3 in DNA: TGTGCCAGCAGCGAAACACACACAGCTATGAACACTGAAGCTTTCTTT.

This chain joins TRBV18 and TRBJ1-1; TRBD1 agrees at 10 bases. J was trimmed by 3 bases and V by 5 bases; bases with no gene match: 0. The CDR3 covers 13 residues. Germline values: CDR1 KGHSH, CDR2 LQKENI. The CDR3 here is CASSGTGDTEAFF. In DNA, the CDR3 is TGTGCCAGCTCAGGGACAGGGGACACTGAAGCTTTCTTT.

CDR3 sequence (DNA): TGTGCCAGCAGCCAAGATGAACAGGGGGCGCGTGAGCAGTTCTTC. Amino acids: CASSQDEQGAREQFF. V is TRBV14 and J is TRBJ2-1, with 9 bases lining up with TRBD1. The CDR3 consists of 15 residues. Germline loops: CDR1 SGHDN, CDR2 FVKESK. V lost 0 bases to trimming and J lost 9 bases; unmatched junction nucleotides: 6.

This chain uses TRBV5-1 with TRBJ1-2; D may be TRBD1 (5 bases). The V end was cut by 5 bases, the J end by 7 bases, with 18 bases between. Germline CDR1 is SGHRS and CDR2 is YFSETQ. The CDR3 covers 14 residues. CDR3 bases: TGCGCCAGCAGATCCGGGACCGGTAGCGGTGGCTACACCTTC. It yields the protein CASRSGTGSGGYTF.

The V call is TRBV15, the J call TRBJ1-5, with TRBD1 matching over 9 bases. V trimming: 10 bases; J trimming: 0 bases; junction bases outside the gene matches: 4. The CDR3 spans 14 residues. Germline CDR1 is LNHNV and CDR2 is YYDKDF (reference sequence). The CDR3 here is CAIGQGYSNQPQHF. The CDR3 region has the DNA TGTGCCATCGGACAGGGGTATAGCAATCAGCCCCAGCATTTT.